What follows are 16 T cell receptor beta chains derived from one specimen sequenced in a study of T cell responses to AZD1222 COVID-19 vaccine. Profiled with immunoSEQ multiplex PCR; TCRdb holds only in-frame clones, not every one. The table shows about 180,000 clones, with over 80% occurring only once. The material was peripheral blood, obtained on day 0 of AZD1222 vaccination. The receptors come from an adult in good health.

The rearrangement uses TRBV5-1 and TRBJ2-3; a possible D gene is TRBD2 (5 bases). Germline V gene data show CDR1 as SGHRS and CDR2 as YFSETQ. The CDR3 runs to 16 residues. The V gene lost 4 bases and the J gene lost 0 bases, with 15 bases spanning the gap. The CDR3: CASSLGRGLSTDTQYF. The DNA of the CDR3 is TGCGCCAGCAGCCTGGGGAGAGGCCTTAGCACAGATACGCAGTATTTT.

The DNA of the CDR3 is TGTGCCAGCAGCTTGGACAGGGCGAATGAGCAGTTCTTC. Protein: CASSLDRANEQFF. V gene TRBV5-6 combines with J gene TRBJ2-1; D perhaps matches TRBD1 (6 bases). Germline V CDR1 and CDR2: SGHDT, YYEEEE. Trimming shortened V by 0 bases and J by 7 bases, and 8 bases separated the two germline ends. The CDR3 is 13 residues long.

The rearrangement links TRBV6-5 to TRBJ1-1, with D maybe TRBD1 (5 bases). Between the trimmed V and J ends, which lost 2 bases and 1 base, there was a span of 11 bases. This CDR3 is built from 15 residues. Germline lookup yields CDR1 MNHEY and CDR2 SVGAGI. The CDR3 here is CASSYSGHQNTEAFF. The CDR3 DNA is TGTGCCAGCAGTTACAGTGGACACCAGAACACTGAAGCTTTCTTT.

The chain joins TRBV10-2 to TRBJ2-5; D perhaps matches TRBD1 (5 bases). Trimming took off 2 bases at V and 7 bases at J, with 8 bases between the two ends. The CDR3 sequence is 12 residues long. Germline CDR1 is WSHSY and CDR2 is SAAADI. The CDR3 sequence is CASSEPQGTQYF. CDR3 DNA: TGCGCCAGCAGTGAGCCTCAGGGGACCCAGTACTTC.

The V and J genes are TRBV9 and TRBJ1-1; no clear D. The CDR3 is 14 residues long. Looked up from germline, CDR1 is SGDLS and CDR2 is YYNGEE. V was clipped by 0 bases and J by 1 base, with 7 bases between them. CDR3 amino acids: CASSVDLANTEAFF. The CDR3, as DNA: TGTGCCAGCAGCGTAGATCTCGCGAACACTGAAGCTTTCTTT.

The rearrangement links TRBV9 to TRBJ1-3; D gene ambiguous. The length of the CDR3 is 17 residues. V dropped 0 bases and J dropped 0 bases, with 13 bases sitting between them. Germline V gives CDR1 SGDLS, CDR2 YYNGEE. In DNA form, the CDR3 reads TGTGCCAGCAGCGTAGCTGGGTCGGCTCTCTCTGGAAACACCATATATTTT. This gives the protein CASSVAGSALSGNTIYF.

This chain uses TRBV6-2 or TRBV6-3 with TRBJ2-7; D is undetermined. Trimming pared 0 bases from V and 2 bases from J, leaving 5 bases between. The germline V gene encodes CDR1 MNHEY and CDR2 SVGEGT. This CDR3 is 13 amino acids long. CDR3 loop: CASSYSFPYEQYF. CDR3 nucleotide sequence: TGTGCCAGCAGTTACTCATTTCCCTACGAGCAGTACTTC.

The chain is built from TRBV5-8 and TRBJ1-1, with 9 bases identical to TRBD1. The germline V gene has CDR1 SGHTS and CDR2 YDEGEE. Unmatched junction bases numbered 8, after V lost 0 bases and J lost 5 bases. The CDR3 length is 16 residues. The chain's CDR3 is CASSLARGTGKTEAFF. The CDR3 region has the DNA TGTGCCAGCAGCTTGGCTCGTGGGACAGGGAAGACTGAAGCTTTCTTT.

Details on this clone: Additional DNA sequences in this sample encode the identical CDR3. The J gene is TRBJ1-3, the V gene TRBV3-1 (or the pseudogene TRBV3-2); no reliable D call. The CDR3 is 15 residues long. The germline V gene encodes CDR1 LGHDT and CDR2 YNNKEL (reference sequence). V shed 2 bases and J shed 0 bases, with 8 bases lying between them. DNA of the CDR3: TGTGCCAGCAGCCAAAGTGGGATCTCTGGAAACACCATATATTTT. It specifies CASSQSGISGNTIYF.

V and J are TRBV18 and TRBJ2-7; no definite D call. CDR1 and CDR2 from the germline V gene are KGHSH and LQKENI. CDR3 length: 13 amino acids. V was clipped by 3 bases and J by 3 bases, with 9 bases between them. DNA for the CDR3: TGTGCCAGCTCACCGGCACAGCTCTACGAGCAGTACTTC. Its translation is CASSPAQLYEQYF.

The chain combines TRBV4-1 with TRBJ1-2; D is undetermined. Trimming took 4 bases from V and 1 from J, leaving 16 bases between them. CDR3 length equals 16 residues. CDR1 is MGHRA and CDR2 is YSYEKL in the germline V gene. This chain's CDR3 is CASSPHAWGDNYGYTF. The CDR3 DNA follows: TGCGCCAGCAGCCCCCATGCTTGGGGAGATAACTATGGCTACACCTTC.

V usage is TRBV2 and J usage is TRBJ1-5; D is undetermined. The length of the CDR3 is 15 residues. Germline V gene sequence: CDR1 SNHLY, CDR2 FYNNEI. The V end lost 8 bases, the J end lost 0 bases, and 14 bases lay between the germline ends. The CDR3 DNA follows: TGTGCCAGCCAGAAGGAAGCCAATAGCAATCAGCCCCAGCATTTT. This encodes CASQKEANSNQPQHF.

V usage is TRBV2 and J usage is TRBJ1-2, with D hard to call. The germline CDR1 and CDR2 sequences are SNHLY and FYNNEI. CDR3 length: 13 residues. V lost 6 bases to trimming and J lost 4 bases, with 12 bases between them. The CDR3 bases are TGTGCCAGCAGCGCCCGGTGGTCCTATGGCTACACCTTC. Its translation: CASSARWSYGYTF.

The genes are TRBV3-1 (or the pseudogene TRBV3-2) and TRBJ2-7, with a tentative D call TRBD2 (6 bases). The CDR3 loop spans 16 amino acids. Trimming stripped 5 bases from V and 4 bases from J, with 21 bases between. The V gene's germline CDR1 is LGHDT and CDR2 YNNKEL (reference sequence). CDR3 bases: TGTGCCAGCAGCTCTCAAACGGCAGGAGGGGATTACGAGCAGTACTTC. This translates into CASSSQTAGGDYEQYF.

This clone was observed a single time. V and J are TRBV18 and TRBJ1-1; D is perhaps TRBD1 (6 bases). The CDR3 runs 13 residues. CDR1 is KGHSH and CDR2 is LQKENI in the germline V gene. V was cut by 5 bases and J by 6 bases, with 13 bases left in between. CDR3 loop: CASSSKQGAEAFF. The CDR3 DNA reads TGTGCCAGCTCAAGTAAACAGGGCGCTGAAGCTTTCTTT.

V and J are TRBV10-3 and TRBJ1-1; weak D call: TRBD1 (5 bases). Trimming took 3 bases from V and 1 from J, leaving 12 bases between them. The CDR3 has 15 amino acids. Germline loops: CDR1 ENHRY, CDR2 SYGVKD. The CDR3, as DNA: TGTGCCATCAGTGATCAGGGCAGCACGAACACTGAAGCTTTCTTT. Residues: CAISDQGSTNTEAFF.